This TCR beta chain was recovered during a study of T-cell reconstitution after alpha-beta-depleted transplantation in children. Unique molecular identifiers were incorporated during preparation of the TCRbeta library. TCRdb itself ran the PCR reads through MiXCR, one entry per CDR3 protein. The data hold 100,000 to 150,000 distinct CDR3 sequences, with 20% to 25% observed a single time. This CDR3 has 14 amino acids. V lost 7 bases to trimming and J lost 4 bases; unmatched junction nucleotides: 10. Sequences were derived from PBMCs, mostly from graft donor cells, sampled 180 days after TCRalphabeta/CD19-depleted stem cell transplant. V usage is TRBV12-3 or TRBV12-4 and J usage is TRBJ2-7; 7 nucleotides align to TRBD1. The receptor was isolated from a male patient aged 2 to 9 who had a stem cell transplant for chronic granulomatous disease, so the T cells may come from the graft donor. CDR3 nucleotides: TGTGCCAGCACCCTTACAGGGGTCGGATACGAGCAGTACTTC. Translation: CASTLTGVGYEQYF.